Presented here are 12 T cell receptor beta chains from one specimen sequenced in a study of blood T cell repertoires in COVID-19. Sequenced by immunoSEQ multiplex PCR; TCRdb stores in-frame clones only, minus some. This sample carries fewer than 50,000 clones, around 83% of them seen once, and the ten largest clones take under 50%. Sequencing input: peripheral blood. The receptors come from a woman older than 75 with active or convalescent COVID-19.

The chain employs TRBV9 and TRBJ1-2; 8 nucleotides match TRBD1. The junction had 13 bases not matched to a gene; V was cut back by 4 bases and J by 8 bases. This CDR3 spans 15 amino acids. Germline V CDR1 and CDR2: SGDLS, YYNGEE. This CDR3 is CASSIQAGGSGGYTF. In DNA form, the CDR3 reads TGTGCCAGCAGCATCCAAGCAGGGGGCAGCGGAGGCTACACCTTC.

The chain recombines TRBV4-1 with TRBJ2-2; the match to TRBD2 covers 10 bases. The CDR3 sequence is 18 residues long. The J segment lost 2 bases and the V segment lost 1 base, leaving 7 bases of the junction unmatched. In germline, CDR1 is MGHRA, CDR2 YSYEKL. CDR3 amino acids: CASSQGGGLAANTGELFF. Written as DNA, the CDR3 is TGCGCCAGCAGCCAAGGAGGAGGACTAGCGGCCAACACCGGGGAGCTGTTTTTT.

The V call is TRBV18, the J call TRBJ2-2, with D possibly matching TRBD2 (6 bases). V was pared by 5 bases and J by 0 bases, with 13 bases between. Germline V gene lookup returns CDR1 KGHSH and CDR2 LQKENI. The CDR3 has 16 amino acids. The DNA for the CDR3 is TGTGCCAGCTCAGCTAGACTAGTCTCGAACACCGGGGAGCTGTTTTTT. It encodes CASSARLVSNTGELFF.

A single count supports this clone. CDR3 in amino acids: CASSPPVRGGEQFF. Written as DNA, the CDR3 is TGTGCCAGCTCACCACCGGTACGCGGTGGAGAGCAGTTCTTC. The V call is TRBV18, the J call TRBJ2-1; no clear D gene. Trimming shortened V by 0 bases and J by 10 bases, and 13 bases separated the two germline ends. This CDR3 contains 14 residues. From germline, CDR1 is KGHSH and CDR2 LQKENI.

The rearrangement links TRBV19 to TRBJ1-1; D perhaps matches TRBD1 (5 bases). CDR1 and CDR2 from the germline V gene are LNHDA and SQIVND (reference sequence). The CDR3 length is 16 residues. Trimming removed 6 bases at V and 0 bases at J, with 17 bases between. The CDR3 sequence: CASSPVGLTVNTEAFF. Written as DNA, the CDR3 is TGTGCCAGTAGCCCAGTCGGGCTGACAGTGAACACTGAAGCTTTCTTT. The full variable domain, in which reference TRBV19 and TRBJ1-1 provide the parts outside the CDR3, is DGGITQSPKYLFRKEGQNVTLSCEQNLNHDAMYWYRQDPGQGLRLIYYSQIVNDFQKGDIAEGYSVSREKKESFPLTVTSAQKNPTAFYLCASSPVGLTVNTEAFFGQGTRLTVV.

The chain joins TRBV28 to TRBJ1-1; tentative D call: TRBD1 (5 bases). CDR3 length: 16 amino acids. Trimming removed 1 base at V and 8 bases at J, with 20 bases between. CDR1 is MDHEN, CDR2 SYDVKM, per germline. CDR3 region: CASSLSVGLGSPEAFF. Here the CDR3 DNA reads TGTGCCAGCAGTTTATCTGTGGGACTAGGATCTCCCGAAGCTTTCTTT.

This clone appeared once. The V and J genes are TRBV11-2 and TRBJ2-5; no clear D gene. Germline V lookup: CDR1 SGHAT, CDR2 FQNNGV. V lost 1 base and J lost 1, with 7 bases in between. CDR3 length: 14 residues. This CDR3 reads CASSLGSSQETQYF. The CDR3 DNA sequence: TGTGCCAGCAGCTTAGGGAGCTCCCAAGAGACCCAGTACTTC.

The V and J genes are TRBV28 and TRBJ2-7, with TRBD2 identical over 12 bases. The CDR3 runs to 16 residues. Germline assignment: CDR1 MDHEN and CDR2 SYDVKM. J was trimmed by 2 bases and V by 6 bases; bases with no gene match: 8. The CDR3 reads CASSSLAGGTPYEQYF. The CDR3 coding sequence is TGTGCCAGCAGCTCCCTAGCGGGAGGGACCCCCTACGAGCAGTACTTC.

This clone was detected only once. The CDR3 is CAWSRTGGEQYF. The DNA of the CDR3 is TGTGCCTGGAGTAGGACAGGGGGCGAGCAGTACTTC. The rearrangement joins TRBV30 to TRBJ2-7; the match to TRBD1 covers 10 bases. The CDR3 runs to 12 residues. Germline V lookup: CDR1 GTSNPN, CDR2 SVGIG (reference sequence). With 2 bases clipped from V and 6 bases from J, the junction kept 1 base outside the gene matches.

The chain is built from TRBV7-2 and TRBJ1-5, with D hard to call. The V gene's germline CDR1 is SGHTA and CDR2 FQGNSA. The V end lost 1 base, the J end lost 2 bases, and 9 bases lay between the germline ends. This CDR3 is 15 amino acids long. In DNA form, the CDR3 reads TGTGCCAGCAGCTTAGGGGCATTCGGCAATCAGCCCCAGCATTTT. Translation: CASSLGAFGNQPQHF.

This rearrangement joins TRBV7-2 to TRBJ1-2; possibly TRBD1 for D (6 bases). Trimming took 6 bases from V and 4 from J, leaving 18 bases between them. Germline CDR1 SGHTA, CDR2 FQGNSA. The CDR3 covers 15 residues. CDR3 bases: TGTGCCAGCAGACTCAGGGGCGCGGGGGCCTATGGCTACACCTTC. Protein: CASRLRGAGAYGYTF.

V gene TRBV6-5 combines with J gene TRBJ2-7, with 8 bases that match TRBD1. The V and J ends lost 8 bases and 4 bases, in that order; junction bases with no gene match: 7. Per germline, CDR1 MNHEY and CDR2 SVGAGI. This CDR3 comprises 13 residues. CDR3 residues: CASAPGGRYEQYF. The CDR3 DNA follows: TGTGCCAGCGCCCCAGGGGGCCGGTACGAGCAGTACTTC.